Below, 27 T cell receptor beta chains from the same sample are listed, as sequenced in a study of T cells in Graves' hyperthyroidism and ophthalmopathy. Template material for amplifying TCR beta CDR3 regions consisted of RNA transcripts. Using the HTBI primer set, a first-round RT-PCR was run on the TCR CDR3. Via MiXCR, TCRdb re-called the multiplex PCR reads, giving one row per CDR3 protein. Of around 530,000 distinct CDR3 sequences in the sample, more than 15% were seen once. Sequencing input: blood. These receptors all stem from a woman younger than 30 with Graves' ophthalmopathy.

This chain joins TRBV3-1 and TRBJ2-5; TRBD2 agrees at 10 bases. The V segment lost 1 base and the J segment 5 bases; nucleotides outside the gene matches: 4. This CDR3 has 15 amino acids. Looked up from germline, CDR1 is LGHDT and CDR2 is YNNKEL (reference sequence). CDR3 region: CASSQAGGLAETQYF. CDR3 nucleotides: TGTGCCAGCAGCCAAGCGGGGGGACTAGCGGAGACCCAGTACTTC.

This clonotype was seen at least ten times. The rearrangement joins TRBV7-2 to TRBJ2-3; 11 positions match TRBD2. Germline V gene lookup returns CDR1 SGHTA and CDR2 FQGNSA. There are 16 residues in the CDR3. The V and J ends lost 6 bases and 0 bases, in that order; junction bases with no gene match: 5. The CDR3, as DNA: TGTGCCAGCAGTTGGATAGCGGGGGGGAGCACAGATACGCAGTATTTT. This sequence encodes CASSWIAGGSTDTQYF.

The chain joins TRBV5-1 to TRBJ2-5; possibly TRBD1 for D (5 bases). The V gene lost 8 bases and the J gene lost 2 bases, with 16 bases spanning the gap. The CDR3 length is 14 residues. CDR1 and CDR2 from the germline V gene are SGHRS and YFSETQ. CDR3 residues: CASRRRQPQETQYF. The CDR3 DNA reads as TGCGCCAGTCGACGACGACAGCCTCAAGAGACCCAGTACTTC.

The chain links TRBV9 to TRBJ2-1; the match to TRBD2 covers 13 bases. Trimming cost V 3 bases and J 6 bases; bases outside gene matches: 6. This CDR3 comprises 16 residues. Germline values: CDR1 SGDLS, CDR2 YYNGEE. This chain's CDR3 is CASSDGLAGVVNEQFF. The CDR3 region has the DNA TGTGCCAGCAGCGATGGACTAGCGGGAGTTGTCAATGAGCAGTTCTTC.

This CDR3 reads CASSYIENEAFF. CDR3 bases: TGTGCCAGCAGCTACATCGAGAATGAAGCTTTCTTT. This chain uses TRBV11-2 with TRBJ1-1, with unresolved D. Trimming shortened V by 4 bases and J by 7 bases, and 10 bases separated the two germline ends. The length of the CDR3 is 12 residues. Germline V gives CDR1 SGHAT, CDR2 FQNNGV.

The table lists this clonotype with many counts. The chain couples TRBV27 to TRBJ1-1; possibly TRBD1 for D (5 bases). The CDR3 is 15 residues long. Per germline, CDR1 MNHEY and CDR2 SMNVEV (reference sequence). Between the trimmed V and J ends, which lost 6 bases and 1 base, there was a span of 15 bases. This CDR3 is CASSLSGRGNTEAFF. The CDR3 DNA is TGTGCCAGCAGCCTGTCAGGGAGAGGGAACACTGAAGCTTTCTTT.

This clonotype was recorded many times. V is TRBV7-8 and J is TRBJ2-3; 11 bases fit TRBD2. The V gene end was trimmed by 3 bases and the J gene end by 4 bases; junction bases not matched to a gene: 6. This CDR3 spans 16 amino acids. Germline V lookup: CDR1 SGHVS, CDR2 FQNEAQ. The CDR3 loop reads CASSFRLAGGSDTQYF. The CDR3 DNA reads TGTGCCAGCAGCTTTAGGCTAGCGGGAGGATCAGATACGCAGTATTTT.

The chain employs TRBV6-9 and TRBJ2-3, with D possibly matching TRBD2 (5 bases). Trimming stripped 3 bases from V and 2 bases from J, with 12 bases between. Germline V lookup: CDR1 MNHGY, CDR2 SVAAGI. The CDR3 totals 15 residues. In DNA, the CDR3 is TGTGCCAGCAGTTACAACACGGGAAACACAGATACGCAGTATTTT. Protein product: CASSYNTGNTDTQYF.

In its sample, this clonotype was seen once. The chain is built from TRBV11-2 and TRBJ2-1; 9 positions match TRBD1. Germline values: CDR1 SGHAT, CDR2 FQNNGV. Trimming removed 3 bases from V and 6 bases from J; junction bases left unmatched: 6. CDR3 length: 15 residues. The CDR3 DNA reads TGTGCCAGCAGCTTTACCGGGACAGGGCCCAATGAGCAGTTCTTC. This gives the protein CASSFTGTGPNEQFF.

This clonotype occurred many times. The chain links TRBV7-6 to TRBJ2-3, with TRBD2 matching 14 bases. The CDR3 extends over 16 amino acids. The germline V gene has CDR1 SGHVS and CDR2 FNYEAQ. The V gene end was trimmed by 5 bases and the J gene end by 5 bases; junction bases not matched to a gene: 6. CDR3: CASSQGLAGGEDTQYF. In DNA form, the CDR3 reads TGTGCCAGCAGCCAAGGACTAGCGGGAGGTGAAGATACGCAGTATTTT.

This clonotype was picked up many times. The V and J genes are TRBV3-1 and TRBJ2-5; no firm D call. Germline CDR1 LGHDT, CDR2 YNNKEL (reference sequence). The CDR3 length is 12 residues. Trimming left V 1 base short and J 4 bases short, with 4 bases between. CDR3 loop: CASSQAPETQYF. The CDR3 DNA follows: TGTGCCAGCAGCCAAGCCCCAGAGACCCAGTACTTC.

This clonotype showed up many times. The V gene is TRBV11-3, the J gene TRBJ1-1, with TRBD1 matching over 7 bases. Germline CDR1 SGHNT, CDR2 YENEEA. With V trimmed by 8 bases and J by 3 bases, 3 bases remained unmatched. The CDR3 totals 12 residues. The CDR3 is CASGQGDTEAFF. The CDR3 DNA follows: TGTGCCAGCGGTCAGGGGGACACTGAAGCTTTCTTT.

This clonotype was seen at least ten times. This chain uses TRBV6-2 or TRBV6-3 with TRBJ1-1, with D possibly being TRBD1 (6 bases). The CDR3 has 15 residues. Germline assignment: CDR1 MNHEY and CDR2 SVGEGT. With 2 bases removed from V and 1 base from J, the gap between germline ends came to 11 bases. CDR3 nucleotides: TGTGCCAGCAGTTACAGGGGGGCTCAGAACACTGAAGCTTTCTTT. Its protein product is CASSYRGAQNTEAFF.

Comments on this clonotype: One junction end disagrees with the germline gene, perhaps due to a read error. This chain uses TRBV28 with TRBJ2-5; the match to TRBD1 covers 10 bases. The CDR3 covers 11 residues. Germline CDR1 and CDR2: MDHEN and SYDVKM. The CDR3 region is CASRYGTGVHF. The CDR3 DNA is TGTGCCAGCAGATACGGGACAGGGGTTCACTTC.

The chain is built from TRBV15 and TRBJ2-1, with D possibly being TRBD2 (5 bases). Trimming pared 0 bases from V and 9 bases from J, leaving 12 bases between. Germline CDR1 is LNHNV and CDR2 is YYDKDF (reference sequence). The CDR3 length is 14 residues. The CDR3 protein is CATSRDRGSGEQFF. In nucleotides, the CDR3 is TGTGCCACCAGCAGAGATCGAGGGTCGGGTGAGCAGTTCTTC.

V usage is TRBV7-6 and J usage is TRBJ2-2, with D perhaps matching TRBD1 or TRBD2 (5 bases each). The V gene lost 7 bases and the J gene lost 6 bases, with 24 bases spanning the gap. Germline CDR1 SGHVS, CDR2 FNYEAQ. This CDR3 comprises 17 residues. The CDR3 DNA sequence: TGTGCCAGCACTATAGAGAGAAAGGGGAGCACGGCCGGGGAGCTGTTTTTT. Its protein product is CASTIERKGSTAGELFF.

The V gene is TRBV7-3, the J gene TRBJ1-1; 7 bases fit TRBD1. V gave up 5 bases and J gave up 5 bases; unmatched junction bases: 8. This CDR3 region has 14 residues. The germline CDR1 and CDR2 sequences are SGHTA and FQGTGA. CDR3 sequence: CASSRDRLSTEAFF. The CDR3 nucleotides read TGTGCCAGCAGCCGGGACAGACTTTCAACTGAAGCTTTCTTT.

CDR3 nucleotides: TGTGCCAGCAGCGCAAGAGGGACAGGGGGTTCTGGGGCCAACGTCCTGACTTTC. Protein product: CASSARGTGGSGANVLTF. The J gene is TRBJ2-6, the V gene TRBV13, with 11 bases fitting TRBD1. In germline, CDR1 is PRHDT, CDR2 FYEKMQ (reference sequence). The trim removed 5 bases at V and 1 base at J, leaving 7 bases unmatched. The CDR3 covers 18 residues.

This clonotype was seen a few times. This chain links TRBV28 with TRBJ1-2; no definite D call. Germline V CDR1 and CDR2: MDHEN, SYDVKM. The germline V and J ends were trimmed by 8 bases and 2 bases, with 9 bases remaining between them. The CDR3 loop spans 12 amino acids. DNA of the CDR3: TGTGCCAGCCGGCTCCCCAACTATGGCTACACCTTC. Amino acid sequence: CASRLPNYGYTF.

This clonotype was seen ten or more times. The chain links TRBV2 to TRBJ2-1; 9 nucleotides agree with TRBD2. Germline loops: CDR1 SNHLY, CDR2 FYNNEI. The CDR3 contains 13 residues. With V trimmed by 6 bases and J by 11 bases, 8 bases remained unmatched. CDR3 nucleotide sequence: TGTGCCAGCAGGGCGGGGGGGTACGGTAAGCAGTTCTTC. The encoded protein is CASRAGGYGKQFF.

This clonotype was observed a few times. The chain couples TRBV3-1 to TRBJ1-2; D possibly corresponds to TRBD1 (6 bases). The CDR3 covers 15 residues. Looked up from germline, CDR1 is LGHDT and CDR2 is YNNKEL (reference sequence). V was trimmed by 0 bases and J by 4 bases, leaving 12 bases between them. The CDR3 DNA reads TGTGCCAGCAGCCAAGATACAGGACAGCCCTATGGCTACACCTTC. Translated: CASSQDTGQPYGYTF.

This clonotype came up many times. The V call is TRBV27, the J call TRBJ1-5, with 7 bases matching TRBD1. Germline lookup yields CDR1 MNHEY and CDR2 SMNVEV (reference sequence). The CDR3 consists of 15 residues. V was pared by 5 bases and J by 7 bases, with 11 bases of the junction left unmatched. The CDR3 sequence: CASSPNDRVSQPQHF. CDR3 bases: TGTGCCAGCAGTCCAAATGACAGGGTCTCACAGCCCCAGCATTTT.

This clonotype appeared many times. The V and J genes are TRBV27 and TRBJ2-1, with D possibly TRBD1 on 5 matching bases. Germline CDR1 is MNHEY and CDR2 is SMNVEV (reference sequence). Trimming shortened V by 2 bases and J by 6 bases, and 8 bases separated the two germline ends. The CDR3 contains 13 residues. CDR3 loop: CASSLGQGNEQFF. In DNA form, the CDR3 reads TGTGCCAGCAGTTTAGGTCAGGGCAATGAGCAGTTCTTC.

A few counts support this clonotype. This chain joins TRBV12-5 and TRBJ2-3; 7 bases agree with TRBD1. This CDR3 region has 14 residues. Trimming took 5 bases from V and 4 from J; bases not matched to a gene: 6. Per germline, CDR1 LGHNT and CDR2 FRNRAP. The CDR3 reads CASGLDRAADTQYF. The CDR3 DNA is TGTGCTAGTGGTCTAGACAGGGCCGCAGATACGCAGTATTTT.

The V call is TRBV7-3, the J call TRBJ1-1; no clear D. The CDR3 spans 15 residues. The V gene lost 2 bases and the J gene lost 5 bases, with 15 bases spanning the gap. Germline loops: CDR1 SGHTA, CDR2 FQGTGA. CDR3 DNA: TGTGCCAGCAGCTTATCGGCGTGGAGTGGGACTGAAGCTTTCTTT. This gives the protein CASSLSAWSGTEAFF. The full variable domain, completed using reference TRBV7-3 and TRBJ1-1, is GAGVSQTPSNKVTEKGKYVELRCDPISGHTALYWYRQSLGQGPEFLIYFQGTGAADDSGLPNDRFFAVRPEGSVSTLKIQRTERGDSAVYLCASSLSAWSGTEAFFGQGTRLTVV.

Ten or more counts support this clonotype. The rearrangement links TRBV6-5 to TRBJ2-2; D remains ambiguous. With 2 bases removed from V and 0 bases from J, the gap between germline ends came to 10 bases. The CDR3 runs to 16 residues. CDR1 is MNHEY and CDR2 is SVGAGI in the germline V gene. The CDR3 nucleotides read TGTGCCAGCAGTTACGGGCGGAGAACGAACACCGGGGAGCTGTTTTTT. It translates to CASSYGRRTNTGELFF.

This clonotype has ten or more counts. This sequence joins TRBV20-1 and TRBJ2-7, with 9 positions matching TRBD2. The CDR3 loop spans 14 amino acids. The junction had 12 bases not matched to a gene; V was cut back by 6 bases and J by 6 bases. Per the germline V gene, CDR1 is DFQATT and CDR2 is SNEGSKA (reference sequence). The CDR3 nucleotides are TGCAGTGCGGTCCGGACTAGCGAGATCATCGAGCAGTACTTC. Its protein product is CSAVRTSEIIEQYF.